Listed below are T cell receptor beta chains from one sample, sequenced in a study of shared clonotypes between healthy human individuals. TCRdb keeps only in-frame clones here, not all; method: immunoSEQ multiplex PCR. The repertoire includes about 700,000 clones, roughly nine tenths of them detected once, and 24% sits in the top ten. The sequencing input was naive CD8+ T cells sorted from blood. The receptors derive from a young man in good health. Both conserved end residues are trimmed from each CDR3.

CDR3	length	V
ASSPRLAGGELF	12	TRBV28
ASSTYSYNEQF	11	TRBV11-3
ASSLQGLADSYTDTQY	16	TRBV28
SVEEAPSDRASYNEQF	16	TRBV29-1
SVGRVEGPEAF	11	TRBV29-1
ASSFPLAGRKDTQY	14	TRBV5-1
SVLGPSGRFPTTGELF	16	TRBV29-1
ATTASGTYNEQF	12	TRBV27
ASSFALGLSSGNTIY	15	TRBV7-9
ASIAGGIYNEQF	12	TRBV6-5
ASSFQLEAETSTDTQY	16	TRBV13
AWGYDGGLYNEQF	13	TRBV30
ASSLQEDRAYEQY	13	TRBV5-4